These 2 T cell receptor beta chains were sequenced from one sample in a study of T cell responses to AZD1222 COVID-19 vaccine. Profiling relied on immunoSEQ multiplex PCR, and the TCRdb table lists in-frame clones only, not all of them. The sample has tens of thousands of clones, approximately 81% seen once. Sequencing was performed on peripheral blood, taken 28 days after the second AZD1222 dose. These receptors all stem from an adult who received the AZD1222 COVID-19 vaccine.

The rearrangement links TRBV5-4 to TRBJ2-3, with 14 positions matching TRBD2. The CDR3 runs 16 residues. Per the germline V gene, CDR1 is SGHNT and CDR2 is YYREEE (reference sequence). With 3 bases clipped from V and 5 bases from J, the junction kept 5 bases outside the gene matches. The CDR3 DNA follows: TGTGCCAGCAGCTCTCCCGGACTAGCGGGAGGAGATACGCAGTATTTT. This codes for CASSSPGLAGGDTQYF. Full variable domain (outside the CDR3, taken from reference TRBV5-4 and TRBJ2-3): ETGVTQSPTHLIKTRGQQVTLRCSSQSGHNTVSWYQQALGQGPQFIFQYYREEENGRGNFPPRFSGLQFPNYSSELNVNALELDDSALYLCASSSPGLAGGDTQYFGPGTRLTVL.

This chain joins TRBV18 and TRBJ1-2; 8 bases are shared with TRBD1. Losses at the gene ends were 5 bases for V and 4 bases for J; bases not matched to a gene: 6. There are 14 residues in the CDR3. Germline CDR1 reads KGHSH; CDR2 reads LQKENI. The CDR3 nucleotides are TGTGCCAGCTCATCCGACAGGGGCGGCTATGGCTACACCTTC. Its protein product is CASSSDRGGYGYTF.